One and the same sample provided the 5 T cell receptor beta chains below, sequenced in a study of Graves' ophthalmopathy and Graves' hyperthyroidism. Amplifying from RNA transcripts, the study obtained TCR beta CDR3 regions. HTBI-primed RT-PCR formed the first round, and a multiplex PCR formed the second. TCRdb itself ran the multiplex PCR reads through MiXCR, one entry per CDR3 protein. This table holds over a million distinct CDR3 sequences, about 36% found once. Sequences were obtained from peripheral blood or thyroid tissue (not recorded which). The receptor set was obtained from an adult man with Graves' hyperthyroidism.

This clonotype was seen at least ten times. The chain uses TRBV19 and TRBJ1-4; D is ambiguous. V was clipped by 6 bases and J by 2 bases, with 13 bases between them. The CDR3 totals 15 residues. Germline CDR1 reads LNHDA; CDR2 reads SQIVND (reference sequence). The CDR3 bases are TGTGCCAGTAGAAGGAGCCGTAGGACTAATGAAAAACTGTTTTTT. This gives the protein CASRRSRRTNEKLFF.

This clonotype was seen once. The chain uses TRBV9 and TRBJ2-3, with TRBD2 identical over 8 bases. Germline-derived CDR1 and CDR2 are SGDLS and YYNGEE. The trim removed 1 base at V and 2 bases at J, leaving 6 bases unmatched. CDR3 length: 16 residues. CDR3 protein: CASSVFRGGPTDTQYF. The CDR3 DNA sequence: TGTGCCAGCAGCGTATTTCGGGGGGGCCCCACAGATACGCAGTATTTT.

Concerning this clonotype: Since a much larger clone is just one base distant, this may be a read error. This chain uses TRBV19 with TRBJ2-2; 9 bases fit TRBD1. Germline V lookup: CDR1 LNHDA, CDR2 SQIVND (reference sequence). This CDR3 contains 17 residues. CDR3 sequence: CARTLRDRVLLTEELFF. The CDR3 DNA is TGTGCCAGAACGCTCCGGGACAGGGTGTTGCTCACCGAGGAGCTGTTTTTT.

This clonotype was detected many times. The J gene is TRBJ1-2, the V gene TRBV12-3 or TRBV12-4, with D tentatively TRBD1 (6 bases). The CDR3 runs to 12 residues. With 9 bases removed from V and 7 bases from J, the gap between germline ends came to 15 bases. The CDR3 sequence is CASTRTVSGYTF. The CDR3 DNA follows: TGTGCCAGTACAAGGACAGTCTCTGGCTACACCTTC.

This chain links TRBV10-2 with TRBJ2-7; 7 bases fit TRBD2. Germline V gene data show CDR1 as WSHSY and CDR2 as SAAADI. The junction had 7 bases not matched to a gene; V was cut back by 8 bases and J by 9 bases. The CDR3 spans 11 residues. The CDR3 bases are TGCGCCAGCGGGACTAACTTGAGGCAGTACTTC. Its protein is CASGTNLRQYF.